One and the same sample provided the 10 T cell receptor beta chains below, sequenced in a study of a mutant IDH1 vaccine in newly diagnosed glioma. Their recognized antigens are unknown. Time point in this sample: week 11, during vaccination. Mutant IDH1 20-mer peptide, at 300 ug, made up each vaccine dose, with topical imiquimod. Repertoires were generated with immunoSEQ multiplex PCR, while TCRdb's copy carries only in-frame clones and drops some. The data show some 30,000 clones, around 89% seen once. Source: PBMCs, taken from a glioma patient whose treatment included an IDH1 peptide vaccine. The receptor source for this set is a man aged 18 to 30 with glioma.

CDR3 bases: TGTGCCAGCAGCTTGTGGGGGGAAGGCTCCTACGAGCAGTACTTC. Translating gives CASSLWGEGSYEQYF. The rearrangement uses TRBV7-9 and TRBJ2-5, with D possibly being TRBD2 (6 bases). The DNA end is a closer match to TRBJ2-7, so the J assignment may be wrong. The CDR3 length is 15 residues. Per the germline V gene, CDR1 is SEHNR and CDR2 is FQNEAQ (reference sequence).

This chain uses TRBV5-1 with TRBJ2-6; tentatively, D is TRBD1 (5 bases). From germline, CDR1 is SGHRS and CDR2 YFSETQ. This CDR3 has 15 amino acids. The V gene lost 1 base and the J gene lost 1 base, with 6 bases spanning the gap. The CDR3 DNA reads TGCGCCAGCAGCTTGACAGGATCTGGGGCCAACGTCCTGACTTTC. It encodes CASSLTGSGANVLTF.

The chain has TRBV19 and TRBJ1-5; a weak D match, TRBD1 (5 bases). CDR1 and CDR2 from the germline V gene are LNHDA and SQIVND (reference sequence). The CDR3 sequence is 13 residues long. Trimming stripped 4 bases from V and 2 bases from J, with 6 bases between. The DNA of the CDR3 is TGTGCCAGTAGTAAGGGGCGCAATCAGCCCCAGCATTTT. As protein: CASSKGRNQPQHF. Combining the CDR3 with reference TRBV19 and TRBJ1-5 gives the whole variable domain DGGITQSPKYLFRKEGQNVTLSCEQNLNHDAMYWYRQDPGQGLRLIYYSQIVNDFQKGDIAEGYSVSREKKESFPLTVTSAQKNPTAFYLCASSKGRNQPQHFGDGTRLSIL.

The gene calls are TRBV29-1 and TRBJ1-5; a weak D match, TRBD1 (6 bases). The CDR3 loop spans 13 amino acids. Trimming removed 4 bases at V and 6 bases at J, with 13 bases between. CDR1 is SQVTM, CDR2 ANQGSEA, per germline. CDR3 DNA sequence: TGCAGCGTTGTTGTCGGGGGCGGTCAGCCCCAGCATTTT. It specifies CSVVVGGGQPQHF.

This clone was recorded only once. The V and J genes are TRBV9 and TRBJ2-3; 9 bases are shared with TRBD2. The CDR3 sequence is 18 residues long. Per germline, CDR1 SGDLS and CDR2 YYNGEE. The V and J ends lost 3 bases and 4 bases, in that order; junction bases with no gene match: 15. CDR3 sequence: CASSESPTSGPPPDTQYF. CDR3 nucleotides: TGTGCCAGCAGCGAGAGCCCAACTAGCGGGCCCCCCCCAGATACGCAGTATTTT.

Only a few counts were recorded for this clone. CDR3 in amino acids: CASSLSGTANTGELFF. The CDR3 coding sequence is TGTGCCAGCAGCTTGTCCGGGACCGCAAACACCGGGGAGCTGTTTTTT. The gene calls are TRBV5-6 and TRBJ2-2; possibly TRBD1 or TRBD2 for D (5 bases each). V was clipped by 1 base and J by 2 bases, with 12 bases between them. This CDR3 contains 16 residues. Per germline, CDR1 SGHDT and CDR2 YYEEEE.

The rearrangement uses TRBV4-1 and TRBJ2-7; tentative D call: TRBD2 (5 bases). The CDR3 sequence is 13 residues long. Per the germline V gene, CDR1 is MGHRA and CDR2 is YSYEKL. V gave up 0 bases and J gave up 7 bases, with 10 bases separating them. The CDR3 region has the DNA TGCGCCAGCAGCCAAGATATTAAGCGGGAGCAGTACTTC. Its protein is CASSQDIKREQYF.

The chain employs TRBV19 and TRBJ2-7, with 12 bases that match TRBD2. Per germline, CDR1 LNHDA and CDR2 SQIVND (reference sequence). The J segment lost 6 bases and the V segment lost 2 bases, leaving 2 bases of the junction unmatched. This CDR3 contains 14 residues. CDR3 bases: TGTGCCAGTAGTATACGACTAGCGGGAGTCGAGCAGTACTTC. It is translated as CASSIRLAGVEQYF. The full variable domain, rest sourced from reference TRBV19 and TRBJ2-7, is DGGITQSPKYLFRKEGQNVTLSCEQNLNHDAMYWYRQDPGQGLRLIYYSQIVNDFQKGDIAEGYSVSREKKESFPLTVTSAQKNPTAFYLCASSIRLAGVEQYFGPGTRLTVT.

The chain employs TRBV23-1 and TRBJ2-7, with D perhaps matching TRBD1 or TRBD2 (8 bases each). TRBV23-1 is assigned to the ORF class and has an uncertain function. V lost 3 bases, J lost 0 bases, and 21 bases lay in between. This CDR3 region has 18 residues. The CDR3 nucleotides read TGCGCCAGCAGTCATCCGGGGGGGTCTACAGGGGGCTCCTACGAGCAGTACTTC. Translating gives CASSHPGGSTGGSYEQYF.

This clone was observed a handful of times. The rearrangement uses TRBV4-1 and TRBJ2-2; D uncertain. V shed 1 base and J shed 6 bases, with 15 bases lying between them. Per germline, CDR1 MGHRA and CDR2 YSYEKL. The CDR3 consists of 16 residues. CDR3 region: CASSQVDLGFAGELFF. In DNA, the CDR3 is TGCGCCAGCAGCCAAGTAGATTTAGGGTTTGCCGGGGAGCTGTTTTTT.